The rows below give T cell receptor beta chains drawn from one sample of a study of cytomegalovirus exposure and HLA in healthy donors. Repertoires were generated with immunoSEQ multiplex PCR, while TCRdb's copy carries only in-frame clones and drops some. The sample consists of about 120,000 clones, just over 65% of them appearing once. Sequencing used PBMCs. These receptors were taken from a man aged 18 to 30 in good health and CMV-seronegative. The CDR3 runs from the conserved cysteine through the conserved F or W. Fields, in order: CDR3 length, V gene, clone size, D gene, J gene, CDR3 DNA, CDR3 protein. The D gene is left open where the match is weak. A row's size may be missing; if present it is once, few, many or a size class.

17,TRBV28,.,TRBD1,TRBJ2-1,TGTGCCAGCAGTCGGATTTTGGACAGGGTCCGGACGAATGAGCAGTTCTTC,CASSRILDRVRTNEQFF
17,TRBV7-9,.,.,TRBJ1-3,TGTGCCAGCCGAAACGCCGAAGAGGGAGGGACTGGAAACACCATATATTTT,CASRNAEEGGTGNTIYF
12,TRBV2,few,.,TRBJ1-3,TGTGCCACCGTGAGCTCTGGAAACACCATATATTTT,CATVSSGNTIYF
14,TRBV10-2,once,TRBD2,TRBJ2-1,TGCGCCACCAAACTAGCGGGGGGTTACAATGAGCAGTTCTTC,CATKLAGGYNEQFF
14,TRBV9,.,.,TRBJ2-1,TGTGCCAGCAGCCACGACTACCCGTATGGTGAGCAGTTCTTC,CASSHDYPYGEQFF
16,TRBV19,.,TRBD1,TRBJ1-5,TGTGCCAGTAGTCAGAGGGACAGTGGACCCAATCAGCCCCAGCATTTT,CASSQRDSGPNQPQHF
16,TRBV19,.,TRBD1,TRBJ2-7,TGTGCCAGTAGTCCTCACCTTGACAGGGGATCCCACGAGCAGTACTTC,CASSPHLDRGSHEQYF
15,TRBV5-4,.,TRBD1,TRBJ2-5,TGTGCCAGCAGCCTCGGGACAGCCCCGCAAGAGACCCAGTACTTC,CASSLGTAPQETQYF
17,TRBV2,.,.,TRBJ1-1,TGTGCCAGCAGCGTCTCCCCTTCGATAGGAGGGTCCACTGAAGCTTTCTTT,CASSVSPSIGGSTEAFF
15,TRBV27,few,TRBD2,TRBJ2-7,TGTGCCAGCAGCCGGCGGACTAGCGGGGTCTACGAGCAGTACTTC,CASSRRTSGVYEQYF
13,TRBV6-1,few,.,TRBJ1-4,TGTGCCAGCAGTGGTTCCTCGGGAGAAAAACTGTTTTTT,CASSGSSGEKLFF
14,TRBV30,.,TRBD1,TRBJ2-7,TGTGCCTGGATCCCCGGACAGGGGTTCTACGAGCAGTACTTC,CAWIPGQGFYEQYF
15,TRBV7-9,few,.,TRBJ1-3,TGTGCCAGCAGCTACCTAGAGACCTCTGGAAACACCATATATTTT,CASSYLETSGNTIYF
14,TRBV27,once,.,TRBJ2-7,TGTGCCAGCAGACGAGGGGGAAGCTCCTACGAGCAGTACTTC,CASRRGGSSYEQYF
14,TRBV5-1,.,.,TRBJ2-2,TGCGCCAGCAGCTTGGACAGGCCCACCGGGGAGCTGTTTTTT,CASSLDRPTGELFF
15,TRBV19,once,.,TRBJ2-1,TGTGCCAGTAGTATATATGGAGGGGTATACAATGAGCAGTTCTTC,CASSIYGGVYNEQFF
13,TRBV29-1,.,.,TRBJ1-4,TGCAGCGCAAGAGACAGAGCTAATGAAAAACTGTTTTTT,CSARDRANEKLFF
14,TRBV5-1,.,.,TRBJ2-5,TGCGCCAGCAGCTTGCTACAGGGCCAAGAGACCCAGTACTTC,CASSLLQGQETQYF
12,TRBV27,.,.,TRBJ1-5,TGTGCCTCAGGGAATAAGGGTCAGCCCCAGCATTTT,CASGNKGQPQHF
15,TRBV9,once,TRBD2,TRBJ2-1,TGTGCCAGCAGCGTCAAGGGCGGGAGCGCCAATGAGCAGTTCTTC,CASSVKGGSANEQFF
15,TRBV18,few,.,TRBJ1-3,TGTGCCAGCTCAGCCGCTGTGGCCTCTGGAAACACCATATATTTT,CASSAAVASGNTIYF
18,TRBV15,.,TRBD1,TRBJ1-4,TGTGCCACCAGCAGGAGACGGGACAGAATTGCAACTAATGAAAAACTGTTTTTT,CATSRRRDRIATNEKLFF